The entry below describes one TCR beta chain. Its antigen is undetermined. The junction differs from germline at one of its ends, possibly a read error. The CDR3 sequence is 17 residues long. From germline, CDR1 is SGHAT and CDR2 FQNNGV. This record comes from a study of tumor-infiltrating lymphocytes in primary liver carcinoma. In the study overall: Tumors, staged T1-T3 N0M0, spanned about 4 to 10 cm. Samples returned roughly 3.5 to 7.5 million productive TCRbeta reads each. Read depth did not differ significantly between tissue types. General study points: The 250 largest clones made up significantly more of tumor than blood repertoires (p = 0.039). Tumor region pairs overlapped more than did tumor-adjacent and tumor-blood pairs.

From around 520 ng of total RNA, TCR beta-specific cDNA was reverse-transcribed using a constant-region primer. Construction of TCR beta libraries relied on three successive nested multiplex PCR rounds employing slightly modified ARM-PCR. The first two PCR rounds, roughly 11 cycles each, used TRBV1-TRBV30 forward primers and a C-beta reverse primer. Each CDR3 protein is one row after TCRdb ran MiXCR on the multiplex PCR reads. This table has some 46,000 distinct CDR3 sequences, about 75% appearing once. Each 20-30 mg portion of unsorted bulk tissue served as the source for co-extraction of RNA and DNA.

The sequence derives from a woman in her thirties with primary liver carcinoma and hepatitis B virus infection. The specimen sequenced was tumor-adjacent normal liver tissue. The chain links TRBV11-2 to TRBJ2-1; D might be TRBD2 (9 bases). The last part of the DNA fits TRBJ2-7 better; the J call may be wrong. CDR3 in amino acids: CTSSPGTSRGLNNEQYF. CDR3 DNA: TGTACCAGCAGCCCCGGGACTAGCAGGGGGCTAAACAATGAGCAGTACTTC.